Presented here are 31 T cell receptor beta chains from one specimen sequenced in a study of tumor-infiltrating lymphocytes in oesophageal squamous cell carcinoma. TCRdb called the PCR reads again in MiXCR, with one record for every CDR3 protein. The sample holds roughly 3,700 distinct CDR3 sequences, roughly 13% seen once. The sample was esophageal tumor tissue. The receptors derive from a male donor with esophageal squamous cell carcinoma.

In this sample, this clonotype turned up many times. V usage is TRBV6-2 or TRBV6-3 and J usage is TRBJ2-3; D not resolved. Germline V lookup: CDR1 MNHEY, CDR2 SVGEGT. The CDR3 has 12 residues. The V end was cut by 3 bases, the J end by 5 bases, with 6 bases between. CDR3 amino acids: CASSYLGDTQYF. The CDR3, as DNA: TGTGCCAGCAGTTATCTAGGAGATACGCAGTATTTT.

This clonotype was counted ten times or more. Here the CDR3 omits its conserved ending phenylalanine or tryptophan, so a read error is the likely source. The limits of the CDR3 on the DNA are not certain, so only TCRdb's listed CDR3 is given. The V and J genes are TRBV7-3 and TRBJ2-7. Germline V gene lookup returns CDR1 SGHTA and CDR2 FQGTGA. The CDR3 extends over 8 residues, inclusive of both ends. The CDR3 reads CASSPDPP.

The chain combines TRBV7-3 with TRBJ2-2; D gene unclear. The CDR3 runs 13 residues. The V and J ends lost 8 bases and 5 bases respectively, with 12 bases between them. Germline V gene data show CDR1 as SGHTA and CDR2 as FQGTGA. CDR3 loop: CASSLMGTGELFF. As DNA, the CDR3 is TGTGCCAGCTCCCTGATGGGTACCGGGGAGCTGTTTTTT.

Notes on this clonotype: An end of the junction does not agree with germline; a read error may underlie this. This rearrangement joins TRBV6-4 to TRBJ2-4; D possibly corresponds to TRBD2 (6 bases). The CDR3 contains 14 residues. Germline-derived CDR1 and CDR2 are MRHNA and SNTAGT. CDR3 residues: CASSVGGDCYEQDF. The CDR3 DNA follows: TGTGCCAGCAGTGTCGGGGGAGATTGTTACGAGCAGGACTTC.

Points on this clonotype: A read error may explain this, as a much larger clone is one base away. The rearrangement links TRBV7-8 to TRBJ2-7; no clear D. The assigned J gene may be wrong: the sequence end matches TRBJ2-1 better. CDR1 and CDR2 from the germline V gene are SGHVS and FQNEAQ. The CDR3 is made up of 12 amino acids. As DNA, the CDR3 is TGTGCCAGCAGCTCGGACGACCACGAGCAGTTCTTC. This codes for CASSSDDHEQFF.

Turning to this clonotype: Likely a read error: the CDR3 ends without its conserved phenylalanine or tryptophan. No DNA is shown, since the ends of the CDR3 on it are uncertain; the CDR3 is the one TCRdb lists. The chain is built from TRBV11-1 and TRBJ2-1; TRBD1, the table's D call, was not compared with the DNA. The CDR3 has 16 residues if both end residues are counted. Per germline, CDR1 SGHAT and CDR2 FQDESV (reference sequence). The CDR3 is CASSFDHRVDGYTFGS.

A word on this clonotype: Because it lacks the conserved phenylalanine or tryptophan at the end, this CDR3 is likely a read error. The DNA is left out, because the CDR3 cannot be placed on it with certainty; the CDR3 is given as TCRdb lists it. CDR3 residues: CASSFPESPLHFGN. The rearrangement uses TRBV7-9 and TRBJ2-7; TRBD2, the table's D call, lacks a check against the DNA. The CDR3 has 14 amino acids, counting both end residues. Germline loops: CDR1 SEHNR, CDR2 FQNEAQ (reference sequence).

This clonotype was counted only a few times. The V call is TRBV5-1, the J call TRBJ2-7; D not certain. The CDR3 loop spans 14 amino acids. Germline lookup yields CDR1 SGHRS and CDR2 YFSETQ. Trimming removed 5 bases at V and 0 bases at J, with 12 bases between. The CDR3 coding sequence is TGCGCCAGCAGGCCCGACTGGAGCTCCTACGAGCAGTACTTC. The encoded protein is CASRPDWSSYEQYF.

This clonotype was recorded at least ten times. V gene TRBV18 combines with J gene TRBJ1-2; 7 bases line up with TRBD1. The length of the CDR3 is 17 residues. Trimming at V came to 2 bases and at J to 7 bases, leaving 16 bases not matched to a gene. Germline loops: CDR1 KGHSH, CDR2 LQKENI. As DNA, the CDR3 is TGTGCCAGCTCACCAGGGTACGGGTCCACAGGGGAGGCTGGCTACACCTTC. This translates into CASSPGYGSTGEAGYTF.

The table lists this clonotype with many counts. The chain uses TRBV10-2 and TRBJ2-2; the D is unclear. The CDR3 has 15 residues. V lost 3 bases and J lost 7, with 15 bases in between. Per the germline V gene, CDR1 is WSHSY and CDR2 is SAAADI. CDR3 DNA sequence: TGCGCCAGCAGTGAATCGCCTAGTCGTATCGGGGAGCTGTTTTTT. Protein product: CASSESPSRIGELFF.

V is TRBV4-1 and J is TRBJ2-4; TRBD2 might be the D (5 bases). The assigned J gene may be wrong: the sequence end matches TRBJ2-1 better. CDR3 length: 15 residues. CDR1 and CDR2 from the germline V gene are MGHRA and YSYEKL. This chain's CDR3 is CASSQLRGIHNEQFF. In nucleotides, the CDR3 is TGCGCCAGCAGCCAACTCCGGGGAATACACAATGAGCAGTTCTTC.

This clonotype is large in the sample. The chain is built from TRBV7-9 and TRBJ2-5, with D possibly TRBD2 on 6 matching bases. The CDR3 contains 15 residues. The germline CDR1 and CDR2 sequences are SEHNR and FQNEAQ (reference sequence). Trimming left V 5 bases short and J 8 bases short, with 21 bases between. CDR3 in DNA: TGTGCCAGCAGCGCAGACGGGACTCAAAAGAGAACCCAGTACTTC. Its translation is CASSADGTQKRTQYF.

CDR3 in DNA: TGTGCCAGCAGCCCGGTTGCAGAACGGGGGACCCAGTACTTC. Translation: CASSPVAERGTQYF. The chain is built from TRBV9 and TRBJ2-5; D may be TRBD2 (5 bases). CDR3 length equals 14 residues. V was cut by 4 bases and J by 7 bases, with 17 bases left in between. Germline V CDR1 and CDR2: SGDLS, YYNGEE.

This clonotype showed up many times. V usage is TRBV6-2 or TRBV6-3 and J usage is TRBJ2-1, with 8 bases aligning to TRBD2. The CDR3 has 16 residues. With V trimmed by 0 bases and J by 4 bases, 5 bases remained unmatched. The germline V gene encodes CDR1 MNHEY and CDR2 SVGEGT. CDR3 amino acids: CASSYSVSGTYNEQFF. The CDR3 nucleotides are TGTGCCAGCAGTTACTCTGTTAGCGGGACTTACAATGAGCAGTTCTTC.

This clonotype was detected ten times or more. Just one base apart from a much larger clone, this may be a read error. This chain joins TRBV7-6 and TRBJ2-5, with 16 bases lining up with TRBD2. The V and J ends lost 4 bases and 11 bases, in that order; junction bases with no gene match: 22. Germline loops: CDR1 SGHVS, CDR2 FNYEAQ. The CDR3 contains 20 residues. CDR3 sequence (DNA): TGTGCCAGCAGCTCTCTAAAGGGACTAGCGGGGGGGGGTAGAGGCAATGAGCAGTACTTC. As protein: CASSSLKGLAGGGRGNEQYF.

In this sample, this clonotype is medium-sized. The chain uses TRBV6-4 and TRBJ1-1; TRBD1 might be the D (6 bases). With 6 bases removed from V and 4 bases from J, the gap between germline ends came to 15 bases. CDR3 length: 14 amino acids. Germline CDR1 reads MRHNA; CDR2 reads SNTAGT. CDR3 region: CASSKTGKGTEAFF. CDR3 DNA: TGTGCCAGCAGCAAAACAGGGAAGGGCACTGAAGCTTTCTTT.

This clonotype was recorded at least ten times. It is unclear where the CDR3 begins or ends on the DNA, so no DNA is shown, and the CDR3 is as TCRdb lists it. The rearrangement joins TRBV7-5 to TRBJ2-3. TRBV7-5 is shown as a pseudogene. With termini counted, the CDR3 has 19 amino acids. CDR3: CISVPAATRQASSTDTQYF.

This clonotype was counted ten times or more. The genes are TRBV6-6 and TRBJ1-6; 8 nucleotides align to TRBD1. V lost 0 bases to trimming and J lost 7 bases; unmatched junction nucleotides: 5. CDR1 and CDR2 from the germline V gene are MNHNY and SVGAGI (reference sequence). This CDR3 has 16 residues. The CDR3 DNA reads TGTGCCAGCAGTTACTCGCGGACAGGGTGGAATTCACCCCTCCACTTT. Its protein is CASSYSRTGWNSPLHF.

In this sample, this clonotype turned up many times. This chain uses TRBV4-1 with TRBJ1-2; D remains unclear. V lost 0 bases and J lost 7, with 12 bases in between. Germline CDR1 is MGHRA and CDR2 is YSYEKL. The CDR3 consists of 14 residues. The CDR3 spells CASSQESQIGGYTF. CDR3 in DNA: TGCGCCAGCAGCCAAGAATCGCAGATAGGTGGCTACACCTTC.

This clonotype has a count of ten or more. This rearrangement joins TRBV6-1 to TRBJ2-7; TRBD1 aligns across 9 bases. The ends lost 5 bases at V and 4 bases at J; junction bases unmatched: 15. There are 17 residues in the CDR3. CDR1 and CDR2 (germline): MNHNS, SASEGT. The CDR3 DNA sequence: TGTGCCAGCAGTAAGTCTAACAGGGGGCATTGGAGATACGAGCAGTACTTC. Translation gives CASSKSNRGHWRYEQYF.

In this sample, this clonotype turned up many times. The V gene is TRBV24-1, the J gene TRBJ1-4; the D is unclear. Per germline, CDR1 KGHDR and CDR2 SFDVKD. Trimming shortened V by 5 bases and J by 0 bases, and 3 bases separated the two germline ends. The CDR3 extends over 13 amino acids. The DNA of the CDR3 is TGTGCCACCAGTGGATCAACTAATGAAAAACTGTTTTTT. Translated: CATSGSTNEKLFF.

This clonotype was seen ten or more times. The rearrangement joins TRBV27 to TRBJ1-1; D is perhaps TRBD1 (6 bases). The CDR3 contains 18 residues. Germline V gene sequence: CDR1 MNHEY, CDR2 SMNVEV (reference sequence). Trimming cost V 5 bases and J 1 base, with 23 bases left between them. The CDR3 loop reads CASSPSGTLLGRNTEAFF. CDR3 in DNA: TGTGCCAGCAGTCCCTCCGGGACACTCTTAGGCAGGAACACTGAAGCTTTCTTT.

For this clonotype: This may come from a read error, since a much larger clone is one base off. The genes are TRBV5-1 and TRBJ1-5; no definite D call. The better agreement between TRBJ2-3 and the DNA end casts doubt on the J call. This CDR3 is 14 amino acids long. Germline CDR1 reads SGHRS; CDR2 reads YFSETQ. The CDR3: CASSLVGGDQPQYF. The DNA for the CDR3 is TGCGCCAGCAGCTTGGTGGGCGGAGATCAGCCCCAGTATTTT.

This sequence joins TRBV20-1 and TRBJ2-1; 8 bases are a match to TRBD2. Germline V CDR1 and CDR2: DFQATT, SNEGSKA (reference sequence). CDR3 length: 19 residues. The ends lost 2 bases at V and 7 bases at J; junction bases unmatched: 22. The CDR3 DNA follows: TGCAGTGCTAGACCCCCTTTAGCGGGGTCGGGGGGGCCTTGGAATGAGCAGTTCTTC. Protein product: CSARPPLAGSGGPWNEQFF.

To note about this clonotype: This CDR3 fails to terminate in the conserved phenylalanine or tryptophan, so it likely reflects a read error. Because the CDR3's place on the DNA is in doubt, the DNA is left out and the CDR3 is given as listed by TCRdb. V gene TRBV5-1 combines with J gene TRBJ2-7. CDR1 is SGHRS, CDR2 YFSETQ, per germline. The CDR3 sequence runs 15 residues, both termini included. CDR3 amino acids: CASSLEGIGGYTFGS.

Points on this clonotype: At one boundary the junction diverges from the germline segment, which might be a read error. V and J are TRBV7-2 and TRBJ1-1; 10 bases are shared with TRBD2. The DNA end is a closer match to TRBJ2-1, so the J assignment may be wrong. Germline-derived CDR1 and CDR2 are SGHTA and FQGNSA. This CDR3 comprises 15 residues. The CDR3 DNA follows: TGTGCCAGGAGCTACGTAGAGCTAGCGGGGGATGGGCAGTTCTTC. Amino acids: CARSYVELAGDGQFF.

This clonotype came up many times. One end of the junction is discordant with germline, which a read error may explain. The chain is built from TRBV6-6 and TRBJ2-4, with a weak D call TRBD1 (5 bases). Germline values: CDR1 MNHNY, CDR2 SVGAGI (reference sequence). CDR3 length equals 13 residues. CDR3: CASSYSMVRETDF. In nucleotides, the CDR3 is TGTGCCAGCAGTTACTCGATGGTCAGGGAAACCGACTTC.

The chain is built from TRBV5-6 and TRBJ1-5; D remains ambiguous. From germline, CDR1 is SGHDT and CDR2 YYEEEE. V dropped 4 bases and J dropped 1 base, with 15 bases sitting between them. The CDR3 covers 16 residues. The CDR3 coding sequence is TGTGCCAGCAGCACCCGGGCCAGCTTCAGCAATCAGCCCCAGCATTTT. Its translation is CASSTRASFSNQPQHF.

The sample holds many counts of this clonotype. The CDR3 ends on some other residue instead of the conserved phenylalanine or tryptophan, so this is likely a read error. Because the CDR3's place on the DNA is in doubt, the DNA is left out and the CDR3 is given as listed by TCRdb. This rearrangement joins TRBV7-3 to TRBJ2-6. Germline V gives CDR1 SGHTA, CDR2 FQGTGA. With termini counted, the CDR3 has 8 amino acids. The CDR3 loop reads CASSLWVG.

In its sample, this clonotype ranks as medium-sized. This rearrangement joins TRBV7-3 to TRBJ1-2, with D maybe TRBD1 (5 bases). Germline lookup yields CDR1 SGHTA and CDR2 FQGTGA. The CDR3 covers 16 residues. The V end lost 2 bases, the J end lost 1 base, and 14 bases lay between the germline ends. The CDR3 DNA reads TGTGCCAGCAGCTTAGGGACGGGGAGGGGTAACTATGGCTACACCTTC. Translation gives CASSLGTGRGNYGYTF. The whole variable domain, filled in from reference TRBV7-3 and TRBJ1-2, reads GAGVSQTPSNKVTEKGKYVELRCDPISGHTALYWYRQSLGQGPEFLIYFQGTGAADDSGLPNDRFFAVRPEGSVSTLKIQRTERGDSAVYLCASSLGTGRGNYGYTFGSGTRLTVV.

There are a few counts of this clonotype. The V gene is TRBV6-1, the J gene TRBJ1-5; maybe TRBD1 (5 bases). CDR1 and CDR2 (germline): MNHNS, SASEGT. The length of the CDR3 is 15 residues. The V end was cut by 4 bases, the J end by 4 bases, with 14 bases between. The CDR3 loop is CASSGGQGSNQPQHF. The DNA for the CDR3 is TGTGCCAGCAGTGGGGGCCAGGGCAGTAATCAGCCCCAGCATTTT.